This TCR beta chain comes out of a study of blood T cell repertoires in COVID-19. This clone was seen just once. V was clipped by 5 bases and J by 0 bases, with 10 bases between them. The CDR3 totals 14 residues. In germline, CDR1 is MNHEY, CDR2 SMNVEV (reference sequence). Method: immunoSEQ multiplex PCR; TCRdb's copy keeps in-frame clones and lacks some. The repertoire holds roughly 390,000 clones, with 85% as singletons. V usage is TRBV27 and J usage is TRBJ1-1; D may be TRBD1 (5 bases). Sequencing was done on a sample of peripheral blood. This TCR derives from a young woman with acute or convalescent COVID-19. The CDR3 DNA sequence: TGTGCCAGCAGTCCGGGACTCTTGAACACTGAAGCTTTCTTT. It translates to CASSPGLLNTEAFF.